This TCR beta chain was found in a study of blood T cell repertoires in COVID-19 (TCRdb year 2020). For context, the study as a whole: Samples covering the acute and convalescent phases of COVID-19 were provided by collaborators in the United States, Italy and Spain. The prospective study material was composed of cDNA or gDNA derived from T cells, B-cell-depleted T cells, or PBMCs. The dataset comprised deeply sampled blood TCRbeta repertoires from subjects exposed to, actively infected with, or recovered from COVID-19. The repertoires were released in a freely available public database intended as a resource for research on the immune response to SARS-CoV-2. The samples were drawn from the first 160 participants of the ongoing ImmuneRACE study and from about 1,200 subjects provided by 6 global collaborators. A de-identified subject ID, COVID-19 status, age in years and sex were almost always included in the sample metadata. Where available, HLA class I and class II types were obtained from metadata supplied by the sample provider rather than from assay-based typing. Points the paper makes about the study in general: The quantity of clinical and demographic metadata differed by source and by participant and was supplied without curation.

CDR1 and CDR2, per the germline V gene, are KGHSH and LQKENI. The CDR3 spans 13 residues, from the cysteine through the phenylalanine. The CDR3 DNA has 39 bases and is translated from base 1. The germline ends are 12 bases apart after V is trimmed by 6 bases and J by 4 bases. Participants in the prospective study were aged roughly 18 to 90 years, lived in 20 to 30 United States geographic areas, and enrolled through a virtual design. To assign participants to cohorts, the prospective study relied on clinical history that participants themselves reported in a screening survey and a study questionnaire. Recovered participants in ImmuneRACE Cohort 3 were defined as having two consecutive negative NP/OP PCR tests, clearance from a healthcare professional, or resolution of symptoms. Mobile phlebotomists in the prospective study collected whole blood, serum and a nasopharyngeal or oropharyngeal swab from every participant. Participants in the prospective study had the option to provide additional blood draws and questionnaires over a roughly 2-month period. Prospective study blood samples were shipped either frozen or at room temperature before DNA extraction.

Notes on this clone: The antigen it binds to is not known. No much larger clone exists at a distance of one base, and base qualities are not known.

The immunoSEQ Assay, a bias-controlled multiplex PCR, was used to amplify TCRbeta CDR3 regions from genomic DNA. Per the source publication's procedure: Nucleated cell counts per sample were estimated from amplification of reference gene primers within the assay. To quantify the absolute abundance of each unique TCRbeta CDR3 rearrangement, sequence reads were collapsed and filtered. For each sample, productive Simpson clonality was calculated as the square root of Simpson's diversity index across productive rearrangements. TCRdb took this table from immuneACCESS and kept in-frame rearrangements with V and J called. Such tables lack part of the clones; where checked against another copy, unresolved V genes explain under half of the gap, and the rest is unexplained. D and trimming come from the DNA, and the V and J calls and clone size come from that table. The sample has 110,000 to 150,000 clones on record, 86% of them singletons. Of the sample, around 4.5% is held by the ten largest clones.

Source material: PBMCs or T cells enriched from blood (not recorded which). This sequence uses TRBV18 and TRBJ1-2, with no confidently assigned D gene. This TCR was sampled from a middle-aged man who had recovered from COVID-19. The nucleotides are TGTGCCAGCTCTGTAAGTGACTTCTATGGCTACACCTTC. This translates into CASSVSDFYGYTF.